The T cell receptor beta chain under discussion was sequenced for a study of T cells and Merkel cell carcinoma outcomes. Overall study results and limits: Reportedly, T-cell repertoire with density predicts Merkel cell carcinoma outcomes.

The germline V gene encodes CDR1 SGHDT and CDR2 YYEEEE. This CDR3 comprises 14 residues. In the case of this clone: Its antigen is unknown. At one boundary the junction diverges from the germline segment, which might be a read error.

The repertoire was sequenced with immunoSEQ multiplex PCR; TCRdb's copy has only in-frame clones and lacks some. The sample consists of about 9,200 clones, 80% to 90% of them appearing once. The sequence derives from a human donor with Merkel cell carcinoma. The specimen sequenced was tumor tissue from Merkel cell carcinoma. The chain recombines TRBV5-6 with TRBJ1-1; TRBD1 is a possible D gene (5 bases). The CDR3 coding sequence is TGTGCCAGCAGCTTGGGAGGGAGGGGCACTGAAGCTTTTTTT. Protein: CASSLGGRGTEAFF.